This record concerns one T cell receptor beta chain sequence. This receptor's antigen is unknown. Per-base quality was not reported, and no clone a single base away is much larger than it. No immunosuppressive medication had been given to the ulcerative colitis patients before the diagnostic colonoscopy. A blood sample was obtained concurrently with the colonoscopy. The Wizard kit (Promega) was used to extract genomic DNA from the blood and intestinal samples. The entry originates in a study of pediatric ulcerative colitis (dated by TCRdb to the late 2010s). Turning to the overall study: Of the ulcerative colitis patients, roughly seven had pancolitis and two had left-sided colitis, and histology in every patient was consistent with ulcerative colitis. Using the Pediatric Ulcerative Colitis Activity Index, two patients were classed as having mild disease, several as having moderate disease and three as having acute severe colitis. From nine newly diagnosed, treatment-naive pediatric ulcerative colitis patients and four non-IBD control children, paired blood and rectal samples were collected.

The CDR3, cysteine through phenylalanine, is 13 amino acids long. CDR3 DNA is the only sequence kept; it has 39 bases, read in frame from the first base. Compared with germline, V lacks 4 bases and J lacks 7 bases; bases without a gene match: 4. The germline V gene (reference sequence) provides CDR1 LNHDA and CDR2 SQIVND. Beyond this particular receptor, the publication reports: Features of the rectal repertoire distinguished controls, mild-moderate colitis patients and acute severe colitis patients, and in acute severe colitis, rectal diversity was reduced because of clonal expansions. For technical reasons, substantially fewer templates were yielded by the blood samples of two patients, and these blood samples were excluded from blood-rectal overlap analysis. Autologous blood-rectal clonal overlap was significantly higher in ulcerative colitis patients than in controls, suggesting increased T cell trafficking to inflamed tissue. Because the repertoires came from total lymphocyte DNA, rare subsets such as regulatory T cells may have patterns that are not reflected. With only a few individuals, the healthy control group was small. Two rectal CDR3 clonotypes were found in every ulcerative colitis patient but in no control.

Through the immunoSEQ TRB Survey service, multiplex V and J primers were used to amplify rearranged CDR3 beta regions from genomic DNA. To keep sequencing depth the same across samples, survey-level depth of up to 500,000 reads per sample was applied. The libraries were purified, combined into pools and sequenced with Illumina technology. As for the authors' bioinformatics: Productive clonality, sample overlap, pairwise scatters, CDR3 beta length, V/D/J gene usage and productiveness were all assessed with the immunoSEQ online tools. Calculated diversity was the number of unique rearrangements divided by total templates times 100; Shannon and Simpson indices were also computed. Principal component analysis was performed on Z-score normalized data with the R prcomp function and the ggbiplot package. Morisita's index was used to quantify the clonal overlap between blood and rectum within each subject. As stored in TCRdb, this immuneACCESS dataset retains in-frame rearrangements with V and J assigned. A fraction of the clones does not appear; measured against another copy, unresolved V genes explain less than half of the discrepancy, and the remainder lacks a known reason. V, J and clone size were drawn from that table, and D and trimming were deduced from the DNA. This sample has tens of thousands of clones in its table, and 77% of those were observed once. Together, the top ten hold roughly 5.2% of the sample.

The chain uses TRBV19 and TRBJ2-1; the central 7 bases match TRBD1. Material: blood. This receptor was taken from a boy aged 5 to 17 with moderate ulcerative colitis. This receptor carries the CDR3 CASSRDSRNEQFF. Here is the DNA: TGTGCCAGTAGTAGGGACAGTCGGAATGAGCAGTTCTTC. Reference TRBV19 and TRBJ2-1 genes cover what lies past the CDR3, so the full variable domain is DGGITQSPKYLFRKEGQNVTLSCEQNLNHDAMYWYRQDPGQGLRLIYYSQIVNDFQKGDIAEGYSVSREKKESFPLTVTSAQKNPTAFYLCASSRDSRNEQFFGPGTRLTVL.